These 4 T cell receptor beta chains originate from one sample sequenced in a study of blood T cell repertoires in COVID-19. Profiling relied on immunoSEQ multiplex PCR, and the TCRdb table lists in-frame clones only, not all of them. The table has about 300,000 clones, approximately 90% seen once. Sequencing used peripheral blood. The receptors were sampled from a woman aged 45-65 years with COVID-19, enrolled during active disease.

V and J are TRBV19 and TRBJ1-5, with a tentative D call TRBD1 (5 bases). CDR3 length: 15 residues. Germline V gives CDR1 LNHDA, CDR2 SQIVND (reference sequence). V was pared by 3 bases and J by 7 bases, with 16 bases between. This CDR3 is CASSILSGESQPQHF. The CDR3 nucleotides are TGTGCCAGTAGTATTCTATCGGGGGAGAGCCAGCCCCAGCATTTT.

This sequence joins TRBV29-1 and TRBJ1-4; no clear D gene. The CDR3 is 14 residues long. Trimming stripped 7 bases from V and 0 bases from J, with 12 bases between. Germline V gene lookup returns CDR1 SQVTM and CDR2 ANQGSEA. CDR3 coding DNA: TGCAGCGGGCTTGGAGGTGCAACTAATGAAAAACTGTTTTTT. Protein product: CSGLGGATNEKLFF.

Only one count was recorded for this clone. This chain joins TRBV19 and TRBJ1-3, with unresolved D. Germline CDR1 reads LNHDA; CDR2 reads SQIVND (reference sequence). Trimming stripped 5 bases from V and 6 bases from J, with 11 bases between. The CDR3 length is 13 residues. CDR3 sequence: CASSPRSPNTIYF. In nucleotides, the CDR3 is TGTGCCAGTAGTCCGCGGAGTCCAAACACCATATATTTT.

The gene calls are TRBV5-1 and TRBJ2-1, with D maybe TRBD1 (6 bases). Deletions cut 3 bases from V and 3 bases from J, with 10 bases between. CDR3 length equals 14 residues. The germline CDR1 and CDR2 sequences are SGHRS and YFSETQ. Here the CDR3 DNA reads TGCGCCAGCAGCTACGGGACAATCTACAATGAGCAGTTCTTC. It specifies CASSYGTIYNEQFF.